These 23 T cell receptor beta chains were all obtained from the same sample, sequenced in a study of cytomegalovirus exposure and HLA in healthy donors. With 60 Vbeta and 13 Jbeta primers, the PCR was carried out. Generated by immunoSEQ multiplex PCR, the TCRdb table keeps only in-frame clones and is missing some. The sample has about 140,000 clones, 79% seen once. The sample consisted of PBMCs. The receptor set was obtained from a man between 18 and 29 years old in good health and CMV-seronegative.

This chain joins TRBV21-1 and TRBJ1-1; TRBD1, as called in the table, went unchecked against the DNA. TRBV21-1 is given as a pseudogene. CDR3 size: 15 residues. CDR3 nucleotide sequence: TGTGCCAGCAGCCCCCAGGGTCGGATGAACACTGAAGCTTTCTTT. It codes for CASSPQGRMNTEAFF.

This sequence joins TRBV6-1 and TRBJ1-2; TRBD1 matches 9 bases. The junction had 9 bases not matched to a gene; V was cut back by 6 bases and J by 7 bases. The CDR3 extends over 14 amino acids. Germline V lookup: CDR1 MNHNS, CDR2 SASEGT. The DNA of the CDR3 is TGTGCCAGCAGGGGGACAGGGAAAATCGGTGGCTACACCTTC. It translates to CASRGTGKIGGYTF.

The chain recombines TRBV19 with TRBJ2-1; 8 bases fit TRBD1. Germline CDR1 is LNHDA and CDR2 is SQIVND (reference sequence). This CDR3 spans 11 amino acids. With 3 bases clipped from V and 16 bases from J, the junction kept 5 bases outside the gene matches. The CDR3 loop is CASSMGQVIFF. The DNA for the CDR3 is TGTGCCAGTAGTATGGGACAGGTGATTTTCTTC. Together with reference TRBV19 and TRBJ2-1, the CDR3 gives the full variable domain: DGGITQSPKYLFRKEGQNVTLSCEQNLNHDAMYWYRQDPGQGLRLIYYSQIVNDFQKGDIAEGYSVSREKKESFPLTVTSAQKNPTAFYLCASSMGQVIFFGPGTRLTVL.

V usage is TRBV4-3 and J usage is TRBJ2-5, with D hard to call. V gave up 3 bases and J gave up 4 bases, with 12 bases separating them. The CDR3 length is 14 residues. Germline V CDR1 and CDR2: LGHNA, YSLEER. The CDR3 spells CASSQSSFGETQYF. DNA of the CDR3: TGCGCCAGCAGCCAGAGTTCCTTTGGAGAGACCCAGTACTTC.

The J gene is TRBJ1-2, the V gene TRBV7-2; 7 positions agree with TRBD1. The junction had 15 bases not matched to a gene; V was cut back by 5 bases and J by 6 bases. The CDR3 spans 16 residues. Germline values: CDR1 SGHTA, CDR2 FQGNSA. The DNA for the CDR3 is TGTGCCAGCAGCACCCGACAGGGAGAAGGATTTGATGGCTACACCTTC. It yields the protein CASSTRQGEGFDGYTF.

The chain carries TRBV18 and TRBJ2-1, with 7 bases lining up with TRBD1. Trimming cost V 5 bases and J 6 bases; bases outside gene matches: 4. Germline V gives CDR1 KGHSH, CDR2 LQKENI. The CDR3 is made up of 13 amino acids. The CDR3 coding sequence is TGTGCCAGCTCAAACGCAGGGGGCAATGAGCAGTTCTTC. Protein product: CASSNAGGNEQFF. Variable domain in full (rest from reference TRBV18 and TRBJ2-1): NAGVMQNPRHLVRRRGQEARLRCSPMKGHSHVYWYRQLPEEGLKFMVYLQKENIIDESGMPKERFSAEFPKEGPSILRIQQVVRGDSAAYFCASSNAGGNEQFFGPGTRLTVL.

CDR3 sequence: CASSYDGGNYNEQFF. In nucleotides, the CDR3 is TGTGCCAGCAGTTACGACGGGGGGAACTACAATGAGCAGTTCTTC. The rearrangement uses TRBV27 and TRBJ2-1, with TRBD2 matching 7 bases. The CDR3 has 15 amino acids. J gave up 3 bases and V 4 bases, and 6 bases lay outside the gene matches. From germline, CDR1 is MNHEY and CDR2 SMNVEV (reference sequence).

This clone was detected only once. The chain uses TRBV5-1 and TRBJ2-5; 7 bases match TRBD2. The J call may be wrong; the DNA end is better matched by TRBJ2-7. This CDR3 has 17 residues. Germline values: CDR1 SGHRS, CDR2 YFSETQ. The CDR3 is CASSLAAGRATGDEQYF. DNA for the CDR3: TGCGCCAGCAGCTTGGCTGCAGGGAGGGCGACGGGAGACGAGCAGTACTTC.

The CDR3 loop reads CASSPEGVPTYSGANVLTF. The CDR3 nucleotides are TGTGCCAGCAGCCCAGAGGGTGTCCCTACCTACTCTGGGGCCAACGTCCTGACTTTC. The gene calls are TRBV7-9 and TRBJ2-6; a possible D gene is TRBD2 (5 bases). Trimming removed 5 bases from V and 0 bases from J, with 20 bases in between. The length of the CDR3 is 19 residues. The V gene's germline CDR1 is SEHNR and CDR2 FQNEAQ (reference sequence).

This clone was seen only a few times. The chain employs TRBV25-1 and TRBJ1-4; D might be TRBD1 (6 bases). Germline loops: CDR1 MGHDK, CDR2 SYGVNS. The CDR3 runs 15 residues. V was pared by 1 base and J by 5 bases, with 11 bases between. The CDR3 here is CASSELSGDNEKLFF. Written as DNA, the CDR3 is TGTGCCAGCAGTGAATTGTCAGGGGACAATGAAAAACTGTTTTTT.

This clone was seen a few times. The chain has TRBV6-6 and TRBJ1-4; TRBD1 is a possible D gene (6 bases). This CDR3 is 13 amino acids long. Germline V gene sequence: CDR1 MNHNY, CDR2 SVGAGI (reference sequence). Trimming removed 8 bases at V and 4 bases at J, with 11 bases between. CDR3 in amino acids: CASHGQLNEKLFF. For the CDR3, the DNA is TGTGCCAGCCACGGACAGCTTAATGAAAAACTGTTTTTT.

The chain employs TRBV4-3 and TRBJ1-1, with D tentatively TRBD1 (5 bases). Germline V lookup: CDR1 LGHNA, CDR2 YSLEER. The CDR3 is 14 amino acids. Trimming removed 3 bases at V and 5 bases at J, with 13 bases between. The CDR3 reads CASSHTGGVTEAFF. The CDR3 coding sequence is TGCGCCAGCAGCCATACGGGAGGGGTGACTGAAGCTTTCTTT.

This clone was observed a few times. The chain joins TRBV4-3 to TRBJ1-5; D possibly corresponds to TRBD1 (5 bases). Germline V gives CDR1 LGHNA, CDR2 YSLEER. This CDR3 is 16 amino acids long. V was shortened by 0 bases and J by 5 bases, with 14 bases between the two germline ends. CDR3 DNA sequence: TGCGCCAGCAGCCAAGATGCGGGGGAGGGATATCAGCCCCAGCATTTT. Translating it yields CASSQDAGEGYQPQHF.

The chain uses TRBV7-6 and TRBJ2-7; possible D gene TRBD1, 6 bases. Germline V gives CDR1 SGHVS, CDR2 FNYEAQ. Trimming took 1 base from V and 4 from J, leaving 14 bases between them. CDR3 length: 15 residues. CDR3 loop: CASSLGQGMRYEQYF. For the CDR3, the DNA is TGTGCCAGCAGCTTAGGTCAGGGGATGCGGTACGAGCAGTACTTC.

This clone was detected a few times. V usage is TRBV30 and J usage is TRBJ1-4; TRBD1 matches at 9 bases. The germline gives CDR1 GTSNPN, CDR2 SVGIG (reference sequence). Trimming cost V 1 base and J 5 bases; bases outside gene matches: 5. CDR3 length equals 15 residues. This chain's CDR3 is CAWSARQGVNEKLFF. CDR3 coding DNA: TGTGCCTGGAGTGCTAGACAGGGGGTGAATGAAAAACTGTTTTTT.

CDR3 protein: CASSLGGLGYTF. In nucleotides, the CDR3 is TGTGCCAGCAGCCTGGGAGGACTTGGCTACACCTTC. The chain carries TRBV6-5 and TRBJ1-2; D is undetermined. This CDR3 has 12 amino acids. Per germline, CDR1 MNHEY and CDR2 SVGAGI. V dropped 6 bases and J dropped 7 bases, with 12 bases sitting between them.

The CDR3 sequence: CASLEQFSDEQFF. The CDR3, as DNA: TGTGCCAGTTTAGAACAGTTCTCCGATGAGCAGTTCTTC. This sequence joins TRBV19 and TRBJ2-1; D uncertain. Germline lookup yields CDR1 LNHDA and CDR2 SQIVND (reference sequence). Trimming pared 8 bases from V and 8 bases from J, leaving 16 bases between. The CDR3 has 13 residues.

The genes are TRBV6-1 and TRBJ1-5; tentatively, D is TRBD1 (6 bases). CDR1 is MNHNS, CDR2 SASEGT, per germline. Trimming pared 7 bases from V and 9 bases from J, leaving 13 bases between. CDR3 length: 12 residues. The CDR3 DNA sequence: TGTGCCAGCATTGGATACAGGGCGCCCCAGCATTTT. As protein: CASIGYRAPQHF.

This chain uses TRBV14 with TRBJ1-4, with 9 bases fitting TRBD1. Germline CDR1 and CDR2: SGHDN and FVKESK. There are 17 residues in the CDR3. V lost 2 bases, J lost 4 bases, and 8 bases stayed unmatched. The CDR3 nucleotides read TGTGCCAGCAGCCAACGTACAGGGGGCAGGGGTAATGAAAAACTGTTTTTT. Protein: CASSQRTGGRGNEKLFF.

The V and J genes are TRBV7-8 and TRBJ1-5; D may be TRBD1 (6 bases). V was pared by 1 base and J by 4 bases, with 14 bases between. Germline CDR1 and CDR2: SGHVS and FQNEAQ. The CDR3 spans 16 residues. CDR3 protein: CASSLEAGAINQPQHF. CDR3 nucleotides: TGTGCCAGCAGCTTAGAGGCGGGGGCGATAAATCAGCCCCAGCATTTT.

The rearrangement joins TRBV6-5 to TRBJ1-2, with 9 bases fitting TRBD1. Losses at the gene ends were 3 bases for V and 8 bases for J; bases not matched to a gene: 7. This CDR3 is 14 amino acids long. Germline values: CDR1 MNHEY, CDR2 SVGAGI. The DNA for the CDR3 is TGTGCCAGCAGTTATACAGGGGGCGCGACGGGCTACACCTTC. This gives the protein CASSYTGGATGYTF.

The chain combines TRBV13 with TRBJ2-5; the D gene is possibly TRBD2 (7 bases). The closer fit of TRBJ2-7 to the DNA end suggests the J call may be wrong. Germline-derived CDR1 and CDR2 are PRHDT and FYEKMQ (reference sequence). The CDR3 covers 16 residues. The CDR3 DNA sequence: TGTGCCAGCAGCTTAGGCGAGGGGGGGCTCTCCTACGAGCAGTACTTC. It specifies CASSLGEGGLSYEQYF.

The rearrangement links TRBV7-9 to TRBJ1-2; 7 nucleotides align to TRBD1. CDR3 size: 15 residues. After removal of 0 bases from V and 8 bases from J, the junction contained 9 bases not matched to a gene. Germline assignment: CDR1 SEHNR and CDR2 FQNEAQ (reference sequence). In nucleotides, the CDR3 is TGTGCCAGCAGCTTAGCGGAGGGACAGTATGGAGGCTACACCTTC. Translated: CASSLAEGQYGGYTF.